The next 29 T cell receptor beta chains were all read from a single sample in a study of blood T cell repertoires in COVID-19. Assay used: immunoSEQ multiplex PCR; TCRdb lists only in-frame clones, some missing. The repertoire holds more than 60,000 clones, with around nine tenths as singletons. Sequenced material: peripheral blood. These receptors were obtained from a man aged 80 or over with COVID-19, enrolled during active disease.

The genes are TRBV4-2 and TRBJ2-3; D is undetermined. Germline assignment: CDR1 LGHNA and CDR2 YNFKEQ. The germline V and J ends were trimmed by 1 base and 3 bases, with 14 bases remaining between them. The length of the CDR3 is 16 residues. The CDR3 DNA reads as TGTGCCAGCAGCCAAGTCCCGTCCTTTCCGACAGATACGCAGTATTTT. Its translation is CASSQVPSFPTDTQYF.

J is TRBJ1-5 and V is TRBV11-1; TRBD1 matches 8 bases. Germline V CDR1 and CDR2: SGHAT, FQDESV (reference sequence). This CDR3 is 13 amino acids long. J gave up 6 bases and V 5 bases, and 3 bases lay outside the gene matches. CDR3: CASSTDRGQPQHF. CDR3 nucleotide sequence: TGTGCCAGCAGCACAGACAGGGGTCAGCCCCAGCATTTT.

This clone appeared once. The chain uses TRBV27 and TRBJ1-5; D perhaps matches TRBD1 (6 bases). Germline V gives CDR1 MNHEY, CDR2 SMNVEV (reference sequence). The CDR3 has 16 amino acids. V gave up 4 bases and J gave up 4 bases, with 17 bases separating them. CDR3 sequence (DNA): TGTGCCAGCAGTTCGCGGGGGGCCGGGGGTAATCAGCCCCAGCATTTT. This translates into CASSSRGAGGNQPQHF.

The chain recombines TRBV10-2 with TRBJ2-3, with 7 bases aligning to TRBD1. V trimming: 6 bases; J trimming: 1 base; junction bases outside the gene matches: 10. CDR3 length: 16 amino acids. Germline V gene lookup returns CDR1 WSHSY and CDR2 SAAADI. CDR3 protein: CASSDYSGGGTDTQYF. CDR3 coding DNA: TGCGCCAGCAGCGACTATTCAGGGGGTGGCACAGATACGCAGTATTTT.

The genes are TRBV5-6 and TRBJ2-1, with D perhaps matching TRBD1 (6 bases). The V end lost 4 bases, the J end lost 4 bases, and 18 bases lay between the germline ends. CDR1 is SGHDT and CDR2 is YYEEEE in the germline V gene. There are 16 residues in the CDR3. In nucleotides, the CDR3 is TGTGCCAGCAGCCCCTCCCTTAAGGGGGTATACAATGAGCAGTTCTTC. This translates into CASSPSLKGVYNEQFF.

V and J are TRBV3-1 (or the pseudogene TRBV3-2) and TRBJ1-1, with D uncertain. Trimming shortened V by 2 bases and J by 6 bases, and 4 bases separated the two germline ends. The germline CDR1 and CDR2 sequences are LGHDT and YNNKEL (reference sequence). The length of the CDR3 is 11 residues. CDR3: CASSQQSEAFF. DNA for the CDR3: TGTGCCAGCAGCCAACAGTCTGAAGCTTTCTTT.

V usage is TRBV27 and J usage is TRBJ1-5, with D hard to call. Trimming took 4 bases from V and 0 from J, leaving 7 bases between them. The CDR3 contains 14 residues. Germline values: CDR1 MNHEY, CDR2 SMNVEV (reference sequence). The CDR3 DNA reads TGTGCCAGCAGTTCGGCGGATAGCAATCAGCCCCAGCATTTT. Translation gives CASSSADSNQPQHF.

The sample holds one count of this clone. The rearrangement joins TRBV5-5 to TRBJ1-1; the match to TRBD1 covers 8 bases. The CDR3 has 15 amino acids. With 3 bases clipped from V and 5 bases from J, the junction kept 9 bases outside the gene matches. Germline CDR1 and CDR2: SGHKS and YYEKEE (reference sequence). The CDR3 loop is CASSWGAGGLTEAFF. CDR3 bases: TGTGCCAGCAGCTGGGGGGCAGGGGGCTTAACTGAAGCTTTCTTT.

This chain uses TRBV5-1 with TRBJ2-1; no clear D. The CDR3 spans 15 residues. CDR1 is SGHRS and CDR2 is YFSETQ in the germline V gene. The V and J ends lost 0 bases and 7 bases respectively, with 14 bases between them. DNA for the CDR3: TGCGCCAGCAGCTTGGGTGGCAGTTTCAGAAATGAGCAGTTCTTC. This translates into CASSLGGSFRNEQFF.

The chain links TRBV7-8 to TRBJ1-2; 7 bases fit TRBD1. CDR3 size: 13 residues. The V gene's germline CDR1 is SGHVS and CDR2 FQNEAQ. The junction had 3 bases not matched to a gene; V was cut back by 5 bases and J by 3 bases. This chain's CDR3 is CASSARGDYGYTF. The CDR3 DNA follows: TGTGCCAGCAGCGCCAGGGGGGACTATGGCTACACCTTC.

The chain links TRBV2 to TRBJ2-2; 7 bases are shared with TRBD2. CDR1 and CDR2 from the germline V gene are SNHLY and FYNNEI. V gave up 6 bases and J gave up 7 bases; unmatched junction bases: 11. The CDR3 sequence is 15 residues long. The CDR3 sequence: CASRLLRGGVGELFF. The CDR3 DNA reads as TGTGCCAGCAGGCTCCTACGCGGGGGTGTCGGGGAGCTGTTTTTT. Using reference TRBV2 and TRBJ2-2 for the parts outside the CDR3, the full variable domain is EPEVTQTPSHQVTQMGQEVILRCVPISNHLYFYWYRQILGQKVEFLVSFYNNEISEKSEIFDDQFSVERPDGSNFTLKIRSTKLEDSAMYFCASRLLRGGVGELFFGEGSRLTVL.

This chain's CDR3 is CASSPDRGRYNEQFF. The CDR3 bases are TGTGCCAGCAGCCCCGACAGGGGGCGCTACAATGAGCAGTTCTTC. The chain combines TRBV9 with TRBJ2-1; the match to TRBD1 covers 10 bases. CDR1 and CDR2 (germline): SGDLS, YYNGEE. The CDR3 is 15 residues long. V was pared by 4 bases and J by 3 bases, with 4 bases of the junction left unmatched. Filled out from reference TRBV9 and TRBJ2-1, the complete variable domain reads DSGVTQTPKHLITATGQRVTLRCSPRSGDLSVYWYQQSLDQGLQFLIQYYNGEERAKGNILERFSAQQFPDLHSELNLSSLELGDSALYFCASSPDRGRYNEQFFGPGTRLTVL.

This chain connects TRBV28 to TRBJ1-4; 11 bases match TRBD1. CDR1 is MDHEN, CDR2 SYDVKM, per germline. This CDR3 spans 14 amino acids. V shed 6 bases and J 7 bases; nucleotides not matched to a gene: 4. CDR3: CASRWGQGVEKLFF. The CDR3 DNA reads TGTGCCAGCAGATGGGGACAGGGGGTTGAAAAACTGTTTTTT.

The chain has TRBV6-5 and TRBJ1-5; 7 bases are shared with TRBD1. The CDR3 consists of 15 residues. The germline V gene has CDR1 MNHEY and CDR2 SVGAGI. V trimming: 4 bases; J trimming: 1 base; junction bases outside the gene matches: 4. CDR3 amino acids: CASSSGTVSNQPQHF. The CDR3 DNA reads TGTGCCAGCAGTTCTGGGACAGTGAGCAATCAGCCCCAGCATTTT.

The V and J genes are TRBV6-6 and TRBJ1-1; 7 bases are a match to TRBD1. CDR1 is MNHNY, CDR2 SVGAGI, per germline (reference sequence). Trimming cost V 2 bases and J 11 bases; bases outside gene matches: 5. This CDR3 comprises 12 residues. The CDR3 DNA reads TGTGCCAGCAGTTACGGTGGACAGGAGGCTTTCTTT. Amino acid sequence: CASSYGGQEAFF.

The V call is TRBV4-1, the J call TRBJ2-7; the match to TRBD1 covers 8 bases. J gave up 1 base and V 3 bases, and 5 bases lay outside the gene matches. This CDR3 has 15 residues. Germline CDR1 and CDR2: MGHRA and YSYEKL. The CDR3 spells CASSHRTGQSYEQYF. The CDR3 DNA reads TGCGCCAGCAGCCATCGGACAGGGCAGTCCTACGAGCAGTACTTC.

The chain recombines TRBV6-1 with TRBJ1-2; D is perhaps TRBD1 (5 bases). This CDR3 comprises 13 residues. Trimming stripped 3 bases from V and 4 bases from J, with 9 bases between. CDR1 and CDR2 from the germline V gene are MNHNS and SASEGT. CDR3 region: CASSEGEVYGYTF. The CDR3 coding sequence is TGTGCCAGCAGTGAGGGGGAGGTCTATGGCTACACCTTC.

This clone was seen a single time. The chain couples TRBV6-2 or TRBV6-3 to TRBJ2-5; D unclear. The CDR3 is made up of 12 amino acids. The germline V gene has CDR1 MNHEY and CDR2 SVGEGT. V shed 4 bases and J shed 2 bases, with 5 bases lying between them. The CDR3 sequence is CASSLNQETQYF. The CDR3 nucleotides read TGTGCCAGCAGTTTAAATCAAGAGACCCAGTACTTC.

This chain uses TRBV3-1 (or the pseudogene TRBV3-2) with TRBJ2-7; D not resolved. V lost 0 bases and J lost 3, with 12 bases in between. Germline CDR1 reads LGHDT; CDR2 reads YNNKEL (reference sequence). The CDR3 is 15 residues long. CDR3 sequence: CASSQDMTMSYEQYF. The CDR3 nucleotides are TGTGCCAGCAGCCAAGATATGACAATGAGCTACGAGCAGTACTTC.

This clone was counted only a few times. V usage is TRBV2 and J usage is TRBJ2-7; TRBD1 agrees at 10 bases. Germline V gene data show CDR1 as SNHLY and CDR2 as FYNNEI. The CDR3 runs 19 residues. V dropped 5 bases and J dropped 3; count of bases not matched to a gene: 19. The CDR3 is CASSHPRDRGTVGFYEQYF. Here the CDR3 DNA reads TGTGCCAGCAGTCACCCCCGGGACAGGGGAACTGTGGGCTTCTACGAGCAGTACTTC. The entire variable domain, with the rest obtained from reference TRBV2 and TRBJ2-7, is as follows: EPEVTQTPSHQVTQMGQEVILRCVPISNHLYFYWYRQILGQKVEFLVSFYNNEISEKSEIFDDQFSVERPDGSNFTLKIRSTKLEDSAMYFCASSHPRDRGTVGFYEQYFGPGTRLTVT.

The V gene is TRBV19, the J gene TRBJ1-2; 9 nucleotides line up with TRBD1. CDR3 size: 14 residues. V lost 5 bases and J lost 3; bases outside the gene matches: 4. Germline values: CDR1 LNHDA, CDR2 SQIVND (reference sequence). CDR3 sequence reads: CASSPDRGYYGYTF. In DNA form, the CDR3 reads TGTGCCAGTAGTCCCGACAGGGGGTACTATGGCTACACCTTC. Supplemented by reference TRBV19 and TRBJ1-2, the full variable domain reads DGGITQSPKYLFRKEGQNVTLSCEQNLNHDAMYWYRQDPGQGLRLIYYSQIVNDFQKGDIAEGYSVSREKKESFPLTVTSAQKNPTAFYLCASSPDRGYYGYTFGSGTRLTVV.

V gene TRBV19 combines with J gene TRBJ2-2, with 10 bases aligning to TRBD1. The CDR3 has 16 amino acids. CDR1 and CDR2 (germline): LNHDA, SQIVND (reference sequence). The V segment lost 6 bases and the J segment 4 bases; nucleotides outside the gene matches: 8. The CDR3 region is CASSPEGTGVTGELFF. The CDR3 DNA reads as TGTGCCAGTAGCCCTGAGGGGACAGGGGTCACCGGGGAGCTGTTTTTT. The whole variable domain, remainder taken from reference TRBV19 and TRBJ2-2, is DGGITQSPKYLFRKEGQNVTLSCEQNLNHDAMYWYRQDPGQGLRLIYYSQIVNDFQKGDIAEGYSVSREKKESFPLTVTSAQKNPTAFYLCASSPEGTGVTGELFFGEGSRLTVL.

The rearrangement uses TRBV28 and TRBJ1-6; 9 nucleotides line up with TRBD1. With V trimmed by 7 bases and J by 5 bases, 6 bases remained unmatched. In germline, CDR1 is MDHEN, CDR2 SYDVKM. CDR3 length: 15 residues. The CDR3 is CASKSGTGHNSPLHF. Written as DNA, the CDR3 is TGTGCCAGCAAGTCCGGGACAGGGCATAATTCACCCCTCCACTTT.

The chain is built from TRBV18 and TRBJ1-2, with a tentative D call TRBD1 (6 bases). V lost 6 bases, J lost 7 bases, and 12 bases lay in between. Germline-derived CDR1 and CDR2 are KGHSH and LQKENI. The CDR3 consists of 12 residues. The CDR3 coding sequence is TGTGCCAGCTCCCCGGGGGGCATTGGCTACACCTTC. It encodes CASSPGGIGYTF. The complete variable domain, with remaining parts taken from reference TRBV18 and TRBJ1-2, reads NAGVMQNPRHLVRRRGQEARLRCSPMKGHSHVYWYRQLPEEGLKFMVYLQKENIIDESGMPKERFSAEFPKEGPSILRIQQVVRGDSAAYFCASSPGGIGYTFGSGTRLTVV.

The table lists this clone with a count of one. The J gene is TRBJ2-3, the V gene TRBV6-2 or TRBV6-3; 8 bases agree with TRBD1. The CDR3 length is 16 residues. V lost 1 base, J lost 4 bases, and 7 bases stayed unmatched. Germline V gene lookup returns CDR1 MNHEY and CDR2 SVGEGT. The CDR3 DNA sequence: TGTGCCAGCAGTTACTACGGACAGGGAATTGCAGATACGCAGTATTTT. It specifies CASSYYGQGIADTQYF.

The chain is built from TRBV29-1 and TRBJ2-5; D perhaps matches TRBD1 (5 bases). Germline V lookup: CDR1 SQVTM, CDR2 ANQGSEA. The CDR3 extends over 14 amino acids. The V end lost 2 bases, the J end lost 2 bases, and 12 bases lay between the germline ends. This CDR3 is CSVELRQTQETQYF. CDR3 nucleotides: TGCAGCGTTGAACTCCGACAGACTCAAGAGACCCAGTACTTC.

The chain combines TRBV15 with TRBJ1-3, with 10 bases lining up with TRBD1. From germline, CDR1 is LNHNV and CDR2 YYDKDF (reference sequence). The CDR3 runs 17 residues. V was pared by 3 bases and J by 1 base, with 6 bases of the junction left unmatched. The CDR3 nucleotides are TGTGCCACCAGCAGGGGGGACAGGGGTGGGTCTGGAAACACCATATATTTT. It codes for CATSRGDRGGSGNTIYF.

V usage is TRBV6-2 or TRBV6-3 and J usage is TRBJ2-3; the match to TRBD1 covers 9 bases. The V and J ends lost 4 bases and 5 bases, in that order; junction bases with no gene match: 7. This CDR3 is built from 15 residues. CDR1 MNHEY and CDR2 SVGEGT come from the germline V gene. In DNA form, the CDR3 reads TGTGCCAGCAGTTTCCTCGGACAGGGGAGAGATACGCAGTATTTT. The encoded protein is CASSFLGQGRDTQYF.

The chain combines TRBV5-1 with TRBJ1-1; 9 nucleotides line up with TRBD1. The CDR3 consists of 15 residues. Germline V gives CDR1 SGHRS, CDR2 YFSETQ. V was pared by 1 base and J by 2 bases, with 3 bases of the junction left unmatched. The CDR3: CASSLRDRVNTEAFF. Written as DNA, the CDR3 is TGCGCCAGCAGCTTGCGGGACAGGGTAAACACTGAAGCTTTCTTT.